The 19 T cell receptor beta chains presented below share a single source sample, sequenced in a study of cytomegalovirus exposure and HLA in healthy donors. PCR employed 60 Vbeta and 13 Jbeta primers. Data came from immunoSEQ multiplex PCR; TCRdb stores just in-frame clones and leaves some out. The sample yields about 170,000 clones, around 77% seen once. Sample: PBMCs. These receptors originate from a female donor in good health and CMV-seronegative.

CDR3: CASSNREGSDTQYF. The CDR3 DNA follows: TGTGCCAGTAGTAACCGGGAGGGTTCAGATACGCAGTATTTT. V and J are TRBV19 and TRBJ2-3; 8 bases align to TRBD2. The CDR3 covers 14 residues. V shed 4 bases, J shed 4 bases, and the junction held 4 bases outside the gene matches. Germline V gives CDR1 LNHDA, CDR2 SQIVND (reference sequence).

This sequence joins TRBV6-5 and TRBJ1-1, with D possibly being TRBD1 (6 bases). The CDR3 runs 13 residues. V gave up 2 bases and J gave up 3 bases, with 7 bases separating them. In germline, CDR1 is MNHEY, CDR2 SVGAGI. CDR3 sequence reads: CASSYQGHTEAFF. The CDR3 nucleotides are TGTGCCAGCAGTTACCAGGGGCACACTGAAGCTTTCTTT.

The CDR3 loop is CASSSQTSGTDTQYF. The CDR3 DNA follows: TGTGCCAGCAGCTCACAAACTAGCGGCACAGATACGCAGTATTTT. The chain joins TRBV5-4 to TRBJ2-3; 7 nucleotides match TRBD2. The V gene's germline CDR1 is SGHNT and CDR2 YYREEE (reference sequence). With 3 bases clipped from V and 1 base from J, the junction kept 5 bases outside the gene matches. This CDR3 region has 15 residues. Full variable domain (missing parts from reference TRBV5-4 and TRBJ2-3): ETGVTQSPTHLIKTRGQQVTLRCSSQSGHNTVSWYQQALGQGPQFIFQYYREEENGRGNFPPRFSGLQFPNYSSELNVNALELDDSALYLCASSSQTSGTDTQYFGPGTRLTVL.

This clone was seen a single time. The rearrangement joins TRBV19 to TRBJ1-5, with 7 bases aligning to TRBD1. V shed 3 bases, J shed 7 bases, and the junction held 9 bases outside the gene matches. This CDR3 is built from 15 residues. Germline CDR1 is LNHDA and CDR2 is SQIVND (reference sequence). CDR3 DNA: TGTGCCAGTAGTATTCAGGAACAGGGGTACCAGCCCCAGCATTTT. Translated, it gives CASSIQEQGYQPQHF. The variable domain in full, with the rest retrieved from reference TRBV19 and TRBJ1-5, is DGGITQSPKYLFRKEGQNVTLSCEQNLNHDAMYWYRQDPGQGLRLIYYSQIVNDFQKGDIAEGYSVSREKKESFPLTVTSAQKNPTAFYLCASSIQEQGYQPQHFGDGTRLSIL.

The chain recombines TRBV28 with TRBJ2-1; 16 positions match TRBD2. After removal of 2 bases from V and 7 bases from J, the junction contained 11 bases not matched to a gene. There are 19 residues in the CDR3. CDR1 and CDR2 (germline): MDHEN, SYDVKM. CDR3 DNA sequence: TGTGCCAGCAGTTTAATGGGACTAGCGGGGGGGTTTCTTGGGAATGAGCAGTTCTTC. This codes for CASSLMGLAGGFLGNEQFF.

CDR3 nucleotide sequence: TGCGCCAGCAGCTTAACTAGCGGAGGGGGCAATGAGCAGTTCTTC. It specifies CASSLTSGGGNEQFF. The chain links TRBV5-1 to TRBJ2-1; 8 bases match TRBD2. Unmatched junction bases numbered 7, after V lost 2 bases and J lost 6 bases. CDR1 is SGHRS, CDR2 YFSETQ, per germline. The CDR3 extends over 15 amino acids.

The chain joins TRBV6-6 to TRBJ2-5; possibly TRBD2 for D (6 bases). Germline-derived CDR1 and CDR2 are MNHNY and SVGAGI (reference sequence). The length of the CDR3 is 13 residues. Trimming removed 0 bases at V and 4 bases at J, with 6 bases between. The CDR3 reads CASSYSGGETQYF. DNA for the CDR3: TGTGCCAGCAGTTACTCGGGGGGAGAGACCCAGTACTTC.

This chain links TRBV10-3 with TRBJ2-1; D might be TRBD1 (7 bases). The germline gives CDR1 ENHRY, CDR2 SYGVKD. The CDR3 length is 15 residues. V was clipped by 6 bases and J by 6 bases, with 18 bases between them. CDR3 in amino acids: CAIRRQGEVGNEQFF. CDR3 coding DNA: TGTGCCATCAGACGGCAGGGGGAGGTGGGCAATGAGCAGTTCTTC.

The rearrangement links TRBV7-2 to TRBJ1-2; 11 bases agree with TRBD1. The CDR3 totals 16 residues. Germline V gives CDR1 SGHTA, CDR2 FQGNSA. After removal of 5 bases from V and 2 bases from J, the junction contained 7 bases not matched to a gene. The CDR3 loop is CASSPHGQGANYGYTF. The CDR3 DNA sequence: TGTGCCAGCAGCCCGCACGGACAGGGGGCAAACTATGGCTACACCTTC.

The chain carries TRBV7-2 and TRBJ2-7; no clear D gene. The V and J ends lost 3 bases and 1 base respectively, with 7 bases between them. CDR1 and CDR2 from the germline V gene are SGHTA and FQGNSA. CDR3 length: 13 amino acids. CDR3 sequence (DNA): TGTGCCAGCAGCTTTGGCAGGTCCTACGAGCAGTACTTC. Translated: CASSFGRSYEQYF.

This clone was observed a handful of times. The chain has TRBV29-1 and TRBJ2-1; the match to TRBD2 covers 11 bases. CDR3 length: 13 residues. V shed 4 bases and J 6 bases; nucleotides not matched to a gene: 2. Germline loops: CDR1 SQVTM, CDR2 ANQGSEA. Written as DNA, the CDR3 is TGCAGCGTTGCGACTAGCGGGGCCAATGAGCAGTTCTTC. Its protein product is CSVATSGANEQFF.

This chain links TRBV5-6 with TRBJ2-3, with TRBD2 identical over 12 bases. The CDR3 covers 15 residues. Germline CDR1 reads SGHDT; CDR2 reads YYEEEE. The V gene end was trimmed by 4 bases and the J gene end by 5 bases; junction bases not matched to a gene: 5. The CDR3 here is CASSPPSGGVDTQYF. The CDR3 DNA sequence: TGTGCCAGCAGCCCCCCTAGCGGGGGGGTAGATACGCAGTATTTT. Full variable domain (rest looked up from reference TRBV5-6 and TRBJ2-3): DAGVTQSPTHLIKTRGQQVTLRCSPKSGHDTVSWYQQALGQGPQFIFQYYEEEERQRGNFPDRFSGHQFPNYSSELNVNALLLGDSALYLCASSPPSGGVDTQYFGPGTRLTVL.

CDR3 residues: CARPTSGIYNEQFF. The CDR3 nucleotides read TGTGCCAGGCCGACTAGCGGGATTTACAATGAGCAGTTCTTC. The chain links TRBV19 to TRBJ2-1, with TRBD2 matching 11 bases. The germline V gene has CDR1 LNHDA and CDR2 SQIVND (reference sequence). With 9 bases clipped from V and 4 bases from J, the junction kept 5 bases outside the gene matches. The CDR3 is 14 residues long.

This clone showed up just a few times. The CDR3 DNA reads as TGTGCCAGCAGCTTAGAGGGGGTCCCCTATGGCTACACCTTC. It yields the protein CASSLEGVPYGYTF. V is TRBV7-9 and J is TRBJ1-2; TRBD1 might be the D (6 bases). V lost 1 base, J lost 4 bases, and 10 bases lay in between. The CDR3 is 14 amino acids. Germline values: CDR1 SEHNR, CDR2 FQNEAQ (reference sequence).

This rearrangement joins TRBV11-3 to TRBJ2-2; 10 nucleotides agree with TRBD1. From germline, CDR1 is SGHNT and CDR2 YENEEA. This CDR3 comprises 15 residues. The V gene end was trimmed by 1 base and the J gene end by 4 bases; junction bases not matched to a gene: 0. The CDR3, as DNA: TGTGCCAGCAGCTTAGGGACAGGGGGCACCGGGGAGCTGTTTTTT. It encodes CASSLGTGGTGELFF.

The V gene is TRBV10-3, the J gene TRBJ2-1; 8 bases map to TRBD1. The CDR3 spans 15 residues. With V trimmed by 7 bases and J by 6 bases, 11 bases remained unmatched. Germline values: CDR1 ENHRY, CDR2 SYGVKD. The CDR3: CAINAGTGTANEQFF. The DNA for the CDR3 is TGTGCCATCAACGCCGGGACAGGAACAGCCAATGAGCAGTTCTTC.

The chain links TRBV25-1 to TRBJ1-2; D call uncertain. Germline V gives CDR1 MGHDK, CDR2 SYGVNS. The CDR3 is 15 residues long. Trimming took 0 bases from V and 4 from J, leaving 12 bases between them. The CDR3: CASSEYEGYGYGYTF. The CDR3 DNA is TGTGCCAGCAGTGAATACGAGGGTTATGGCTATGGCTACACCTTC.

In its sample, this clone was seen a few times. The chain carries TRBV2 and TRBJ1-1, with 7 nucleotides matching TRBD1. V was pared by 1 base and J by 4 bases, with 3 bases of the junction left unmatched. There are 14 residues in the CDR3. Germline CDR1 reads SNHLY; CDR2 reads FYNNEI. The CDR3 is CASSEGTGLTEAFF. CDR3 bases: TGTGCCAGCAGTGAAGGGACAGGACTCACTGAAGCTTTCTTT.

V usage is TRBV7-9 and J usage is TRBJ2-1, with 14 bases lining up with TRBD2. The ends lost 7 bases at V and 8 bases at J; junction bases unmatched: 10. Germline CDR1 and CDR2: SEHNR and FQNEAQ (reference sequence). The CDR3 covers 16 residues. CDR3 residues: CASTSFGTSGSDEQFF. The CDR3 bases are TGTGCCAGCACGTCCTTTGGGACTAGCGGGAGCGATGAGCAGTTCTTC.